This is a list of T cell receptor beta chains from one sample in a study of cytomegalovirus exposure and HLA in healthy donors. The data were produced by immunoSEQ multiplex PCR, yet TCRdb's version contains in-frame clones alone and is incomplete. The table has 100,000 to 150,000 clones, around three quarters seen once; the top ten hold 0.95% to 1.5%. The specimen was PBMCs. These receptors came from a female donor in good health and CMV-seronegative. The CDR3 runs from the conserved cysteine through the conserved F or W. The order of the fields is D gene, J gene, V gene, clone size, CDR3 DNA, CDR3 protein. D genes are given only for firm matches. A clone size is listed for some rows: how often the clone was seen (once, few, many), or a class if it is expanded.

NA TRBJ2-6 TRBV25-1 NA TGTGCCAGCAGTAATGAAGGGGCCCTTTCTGGGGCCAACGTCCTGACTTTC CASSNEGALSGANVLTF
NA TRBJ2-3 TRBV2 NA TGTGCCAGCAGTGAAGCGCTTCAGGGACTAGATACGCAGTATTTT CASSEALQGLDTQYF
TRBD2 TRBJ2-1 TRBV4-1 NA TGCGCCAGCAGCCAAGTACGTGCCAGCGGGACCTTCCTTGAGCAGTTCTTC CASSQVRASGTFLEQFF
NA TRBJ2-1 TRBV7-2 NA TGTGCCAGCAGCTTAGGTCCGGGAGCCTACAATGAGCAGTTCTTC CASSLGPGAYNEQFF
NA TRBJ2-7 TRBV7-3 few TGTGCCAGCAGCTCAGGGGCAGGCTACGAGCAGTACTTC CASSSGAGYEQYF
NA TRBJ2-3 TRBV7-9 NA TGTGCCAGCAGCTACCTGCAGCGGTCCACAGATACGCAGTATTTT CASSYLQRSTDTQYF
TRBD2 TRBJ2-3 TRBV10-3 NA TGTGCCATCAGCCCCGGGACTAGCGGCACAGATACGCAGTATTTT CAISPGTSGTDTQYF
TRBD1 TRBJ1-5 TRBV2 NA TGTGCCAGCAGTGCGGAACAGGGGAGGCAGCCCCAGCATTTT CASSAEQGRQPQHF
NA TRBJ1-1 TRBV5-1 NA TGCGCCAGCAGCTTGGTCGGGCAGGGATCTTTCGTTTTAACTGAAGCTTTCTTT CASSLVGQGSFVLTEAFF
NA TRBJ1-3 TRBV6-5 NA TGTGCCAGCAGTTACAGCGCGAGTTTCAGAAACACCATATATTTT CASSYSASFRNTIYF
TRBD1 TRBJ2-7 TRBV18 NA TGTGCCAGCTCACCCCGAGGACAGGGCGCCGACGAGCAGTACTTC CASSPRGQGADEQYF
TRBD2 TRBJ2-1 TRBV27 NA TGTGCCAGCAGTCGGCCGGGACTAGCAGCCTACAATGAGCAGTTCTTC CASSRPGLAAYNEQFF
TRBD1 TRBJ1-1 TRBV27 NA TGTGCCAGCAGTTTATTCGCAGGACAGGATACTATCACTGAAGCTTTCTTT CASSLFAGQDTITEAFF
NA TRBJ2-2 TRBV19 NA TGTGCCAGTAGCCATTCGGGGGGCCGATCCTTCACCGGGGAGCTGTTTTTT CASSHSGGRSFTGELFF
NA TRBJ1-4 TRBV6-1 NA TGTGCCAGCAGTTTCAGACCGGGAACGGCTGAAAAACTGTTTTTT CASSFRPGTAEKLFF
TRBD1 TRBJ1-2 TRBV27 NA TGTGCCAGCAGCCAGACAGGGTATTATGGCTACACCTTC CASSQTGYYGYTF
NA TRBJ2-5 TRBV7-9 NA TGTTCCAGCAGCTACTCCGGGGGAGCCATGCAAGAGACCCAGTACTTC CSSSYSGGAMQETQYF
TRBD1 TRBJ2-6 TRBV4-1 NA TGCGCCAGCAGCCAAGATCTACGTCGGGACAGGTTCTCTGGGGCCAACGTCCTGACTTTC CASSQDLRRDRFSGANVLTF
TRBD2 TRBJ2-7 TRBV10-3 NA TGTGCCATCAGTGAAGGACTAGCGGGATCTTACGAGCAGTACTTC CAISEGLAGSYEQYF
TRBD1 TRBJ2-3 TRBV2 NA TGTGCCAGCATAAGAAGGGCAGGGGGCCCAGATACGCAGTATTTT CASIRRAGGPDTQYF
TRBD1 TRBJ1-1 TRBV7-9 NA TGTGCCAGCAGCTCCTTCCAAGGGGGCCCTGGGAACACTGAAGCTTTCTTT CASSSFQGGPGNTEAFF
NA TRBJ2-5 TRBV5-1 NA TGCGCCAGCAGCTTGGCATCAGGGGAAGAGACCCAGTACTTC CASSLASGEETQYF
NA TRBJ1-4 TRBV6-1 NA TGTGCCACCCACAGGGAAAATGAAAAACTGTTTTTT CATHRENEKLFF
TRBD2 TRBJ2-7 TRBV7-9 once TGTGCCAGCAGCCCAGGGACTAGTCCTTGGGAGCAGTACTTC CASSPGTSPWEQYF
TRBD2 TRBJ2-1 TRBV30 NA TGTGCCTGGAGTGAGGGCAGGGGGTGGCGGGAGGGCTACAATGAGCAGTTCTTC CAWSEGRGWREGYNEQFF
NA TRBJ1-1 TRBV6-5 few TGTGCCAGCAGTGAGAATTGGAACACTGAAGCTTTCTTT CASSENWNTEAFF
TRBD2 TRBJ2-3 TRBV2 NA TGTGCCAGTACTAGCGGGGGAACAGATACGCAGTATTTT CASTSGGTDTQYF
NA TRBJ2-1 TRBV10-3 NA TGTGCCATCAGTGCAGGCTCCTACAATGAGCAGTTCTTC CAISAGSYNEQFF
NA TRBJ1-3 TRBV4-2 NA TGTGCCAGCAGCCAAGAAGGGTCGGAACGCGGACGCAGGGATTTT CASSQEGSERGRRDF
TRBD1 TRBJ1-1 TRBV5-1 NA TGCGCCAGCAGCCCGGGGACAGCTAACACTGAAGCTTTCTTT CASSPGTANTEAFF
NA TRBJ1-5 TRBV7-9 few TGTGCCAGCAGCTTAAGCGGCGGGAACAATCAGCCCCAGCATTTT CASSLSGGNNQPQHF
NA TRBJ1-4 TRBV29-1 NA TGCAGCGCACGGGAAGCTGCAACTAATGAAAAACTGTTTTTT CSAREAATNEKLFF
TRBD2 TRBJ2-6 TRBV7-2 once TGTGCCAGCAGCTATCAACTAGCGCTCCTCCTCTCTGGGGCCAACGTCCTGACTTTC CASSYQLALLLSGANVLTF
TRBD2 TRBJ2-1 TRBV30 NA TGTGCCTGGAGATCGGTAAGGACTAGCGTGTTCTTC CAWRSVRTSVFF
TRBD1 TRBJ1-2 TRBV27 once TGTGCCAGCAGCAGGGGGCAAGGTAACTATGGCTACACCTTC CASSRGQGNYGYTF